This T cell receptor beta chain emerged from a study of CD8 T cells in ankylosing spondylitis. The study, taken as a whole, reports: Blood from ankylosing spondylitis patients appeared to carry a characteristic roughly eight-variant TCR beta motif. Disease-linked clones were reportedly significantly enriched in matched ankylosing spondylitis synovial fluid.

TCRdb fed the 5' RACE reads into MiXCR, producing one record per CDR3 protein. The sample gives about 440,000 distinct CDR3 sequences, 15% to 20% of which show up once; over 1% is in the top ten. The CDR3 loop spans 16 amino acids. V lost 7 bases, J lost 6 bases, and 15 bases stayed unmatched. Concerning this clonotype: Its antigen is currently unknown.

The source is a male donor with ankylosing spondylitis. This chain links TRBV12-3 or TRBV12-4 with TRBJ2-1; 7 bases map to TRBD1. The sample consisted of blood, either unsorted or a sorted T cell fraction (not recorded which). For the CDR3, the DNA is TGTGCCAGCAATTACCCCGGGACAGCAATCTTCAATGAGCAGTTCTTC. Amino acids: CASNYPGTAIFNEQFF.